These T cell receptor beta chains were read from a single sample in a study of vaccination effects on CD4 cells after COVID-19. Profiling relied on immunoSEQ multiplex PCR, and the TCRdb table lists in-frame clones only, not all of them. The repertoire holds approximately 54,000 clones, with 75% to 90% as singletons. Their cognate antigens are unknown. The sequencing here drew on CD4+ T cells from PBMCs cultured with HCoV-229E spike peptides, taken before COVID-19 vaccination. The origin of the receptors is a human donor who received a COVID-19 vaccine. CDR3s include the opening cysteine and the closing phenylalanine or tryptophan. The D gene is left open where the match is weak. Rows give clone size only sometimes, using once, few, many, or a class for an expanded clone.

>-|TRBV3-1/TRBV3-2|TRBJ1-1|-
TGTGCCAGCAGCCCACAGGGATGGACTGAAGCTTTCTTT
CASSPQGWTEAFF
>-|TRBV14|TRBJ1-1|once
TGTGCCAGCAGCCCCAGGAGGGTTCCCATGAACACTGAAGCTTTCTTT
CASSPRRVPMNTEAFF
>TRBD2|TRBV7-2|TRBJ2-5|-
TGTGCCAGCAGCTTAGGGACTAGCTCGGAGACCCAGTACTTC
CASSLGTSSETQYF
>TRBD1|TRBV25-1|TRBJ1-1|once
TGTGCCAGCAGTGAATACGGGGGACAGGGAGCGGGGGCTTTCTTT
CASSEYGGQGAGAFF
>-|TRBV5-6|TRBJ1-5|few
TGTGCCAGCAGCTTCTTACAGTCTAGCAATCAGCCCCAGCATTTT
CASSFLQSSNQPQHF
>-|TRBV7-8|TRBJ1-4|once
TGTGCCAGCAGTACTATGTGGACAGAAGAAAAACTGTTTTTT
CASSTMWTEEKLFF
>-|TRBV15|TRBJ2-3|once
TGTGCCACCAGCAGAGATTACAGCACAGATACGCAGTATTTT
CATSRDYSTDTQYF
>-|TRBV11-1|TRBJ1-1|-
TGTGCCAGCAGCTTTTCAAACACTGAAGCTTTCTTT
CASSFSNTEAFF
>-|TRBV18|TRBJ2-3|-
TGTGCCAGCTCACAAACAAACCAGGAGTACCGTAGCACAGATACGCAGTATTTT
CASSQTNQEYRSTDTQYF
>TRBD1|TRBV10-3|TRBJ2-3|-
TGTGCCATGGGGACAGGGGGAGGAGATACGCAGTATTTT
CAMGTGGGDTQYF
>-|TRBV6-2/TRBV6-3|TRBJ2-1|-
TGTGCCAGCAGTCGCTGGACGGCCAACTACAATGAGCAGTTCTTC
CASSRWTANYNEQFF
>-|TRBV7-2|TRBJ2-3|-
TGTGCCAGCAGCAACAGCGGCGGGTCAGATACGCAGTATTTT
CASSNSGGSDTQYF
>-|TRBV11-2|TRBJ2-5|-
TGTGCCAGCAGCCCTAGGAAAGGTTCCGGCTTCGGGGAGACCCAGTACTTC
CASSPRKGSGFGETQYF
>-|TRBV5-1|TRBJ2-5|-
TGCGCCAGCAGCCACCAAGAGACCCAGTACTTC
CASSHQETQYF
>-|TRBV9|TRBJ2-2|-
TGTGCCAGCAGCGTAGATGGGTTTCCTGAGGCCGGGGAGCTGTTTTTT
CASSVDGFPEAGELFF
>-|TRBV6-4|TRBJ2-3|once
TGTGCCAGCACCTTGGGTGATAGCACAGATACGCAGTATTTT
CASTLGDSTDTQYF
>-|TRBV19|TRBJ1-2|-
TGTGCCAGTAGTATAGTTCCGGGGACGCATGGCTACACCTTC
CASSIVPGTHGYTF
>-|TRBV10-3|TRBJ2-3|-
TGTGCCATCAGTGAGTCGACAGGCCTTGGGACAGATACGCAGTATTTT
CAISESTGLGTDTQYF
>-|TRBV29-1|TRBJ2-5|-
TGCAGCGTAATCCGCGAGACCCAGTACTTC
CSVIRETQYF
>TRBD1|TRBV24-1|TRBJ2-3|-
TGTGCCACCAGTGATTGGGGACAGGGGGTTAATACGCAGTATTTT
CATSDWGQGVNTQYF
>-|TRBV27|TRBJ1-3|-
TGTGCCAGCAGGGCCCAGGGATCTGGAAACACCATATATTTT
CASRAQGSGNTIYF
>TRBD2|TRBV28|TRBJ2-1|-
TGTGCCAGCAGATTAGCGGGGGGGCGCTACAATGAGCAGTTCTTC
CASRLAGGRYNEQFF
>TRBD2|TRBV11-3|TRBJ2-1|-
TGTGCCAGCAGCCCGGGAAGCGGGGAGTCCTACAATGAGCAGTTCTTC
CASSPGSGESYNEQFF
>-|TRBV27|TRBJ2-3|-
TGTGCCAGACAGGGCGCAGATACGCAGTATTTT
CARQGADTQYF
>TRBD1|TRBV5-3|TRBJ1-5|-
TGTGCCAGAAGCTCCGGACAGGAAATGGGGCAGCCCCAGCATTTT
CARSSGQEMGQPQHF
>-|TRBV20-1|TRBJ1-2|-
TGCAGTGCTAGTATACCGGGTTGGGACTATGGCTACACCTTC
CSASIPGWDYGYTF
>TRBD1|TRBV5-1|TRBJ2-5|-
TGCGCCAGCAGCGACCTGGGACAGGGGGCGGGAGAGACCCAGTACTTC
CASSDLGQGAGETQYF
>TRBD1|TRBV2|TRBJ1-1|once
TGTGCCAGCAGCAGGGACAGGGGGCCTCTCGGAGAAGCTTTCTTT
CASSRDRGPLGEAFF
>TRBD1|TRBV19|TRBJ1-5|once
TGTGCCAGTCATACACAGGGGGATCAGCCCCAGCATTTT
CASHTQGDQPQHF
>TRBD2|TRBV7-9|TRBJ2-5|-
TGTGCCAGCAGCTCAAAGGGACTAGCTGAGACCCAGTACTTC
CASSSKGLAETQYF
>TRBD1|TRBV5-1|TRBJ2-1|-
TGCGCCAGCAGCTTGGGACAGGGTGGCCAGTTCTTC
CASSLGQGGQFF